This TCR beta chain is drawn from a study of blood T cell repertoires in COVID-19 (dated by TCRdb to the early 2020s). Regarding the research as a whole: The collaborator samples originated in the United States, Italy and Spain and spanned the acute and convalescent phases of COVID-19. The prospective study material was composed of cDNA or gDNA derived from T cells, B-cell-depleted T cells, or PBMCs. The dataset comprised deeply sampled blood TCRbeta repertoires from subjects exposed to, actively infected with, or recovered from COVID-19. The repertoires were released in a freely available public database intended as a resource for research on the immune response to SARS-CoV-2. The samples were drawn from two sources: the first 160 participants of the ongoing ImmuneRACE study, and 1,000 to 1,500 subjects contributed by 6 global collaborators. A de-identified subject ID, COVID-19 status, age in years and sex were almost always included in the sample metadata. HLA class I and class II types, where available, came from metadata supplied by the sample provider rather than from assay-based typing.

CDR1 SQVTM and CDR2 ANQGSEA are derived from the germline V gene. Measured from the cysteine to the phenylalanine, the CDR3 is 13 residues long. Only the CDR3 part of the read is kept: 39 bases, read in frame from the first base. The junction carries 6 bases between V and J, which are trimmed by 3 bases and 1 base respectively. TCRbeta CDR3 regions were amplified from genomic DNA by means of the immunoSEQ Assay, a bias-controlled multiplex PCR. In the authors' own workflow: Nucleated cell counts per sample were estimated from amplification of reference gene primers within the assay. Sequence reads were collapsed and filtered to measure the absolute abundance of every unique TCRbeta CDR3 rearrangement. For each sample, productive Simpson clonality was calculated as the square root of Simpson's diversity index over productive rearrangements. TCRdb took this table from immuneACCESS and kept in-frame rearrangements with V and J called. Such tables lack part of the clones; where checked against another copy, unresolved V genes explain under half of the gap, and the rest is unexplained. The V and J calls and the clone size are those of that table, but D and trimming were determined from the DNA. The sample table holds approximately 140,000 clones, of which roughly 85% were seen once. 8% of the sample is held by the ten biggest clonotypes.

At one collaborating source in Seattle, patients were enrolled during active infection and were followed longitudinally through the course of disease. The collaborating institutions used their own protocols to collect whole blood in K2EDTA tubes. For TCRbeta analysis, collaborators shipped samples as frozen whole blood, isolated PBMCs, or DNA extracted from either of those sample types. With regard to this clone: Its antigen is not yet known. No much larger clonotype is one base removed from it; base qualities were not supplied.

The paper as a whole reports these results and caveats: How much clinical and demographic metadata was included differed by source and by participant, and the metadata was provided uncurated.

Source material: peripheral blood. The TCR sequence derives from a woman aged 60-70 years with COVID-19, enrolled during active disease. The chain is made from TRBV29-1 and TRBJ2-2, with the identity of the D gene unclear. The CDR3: CSVDLQNTGELFF. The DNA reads TGCAGCGTTGATTTACAGAACACCGGGGAGCTGTTTTTT.